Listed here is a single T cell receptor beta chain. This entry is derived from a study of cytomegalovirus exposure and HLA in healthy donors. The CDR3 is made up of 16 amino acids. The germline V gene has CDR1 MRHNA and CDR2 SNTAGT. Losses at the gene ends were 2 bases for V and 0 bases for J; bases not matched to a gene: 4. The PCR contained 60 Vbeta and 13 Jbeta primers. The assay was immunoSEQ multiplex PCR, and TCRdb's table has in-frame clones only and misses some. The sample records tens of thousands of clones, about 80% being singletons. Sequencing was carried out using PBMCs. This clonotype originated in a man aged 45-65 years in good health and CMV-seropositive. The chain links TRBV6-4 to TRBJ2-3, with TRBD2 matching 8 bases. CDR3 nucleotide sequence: TGTGCCAGCAGTGACAATAGCGGGGCAAGCACAGATACGCAGTATTTT. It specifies CASSDNSGASTDTQYF.